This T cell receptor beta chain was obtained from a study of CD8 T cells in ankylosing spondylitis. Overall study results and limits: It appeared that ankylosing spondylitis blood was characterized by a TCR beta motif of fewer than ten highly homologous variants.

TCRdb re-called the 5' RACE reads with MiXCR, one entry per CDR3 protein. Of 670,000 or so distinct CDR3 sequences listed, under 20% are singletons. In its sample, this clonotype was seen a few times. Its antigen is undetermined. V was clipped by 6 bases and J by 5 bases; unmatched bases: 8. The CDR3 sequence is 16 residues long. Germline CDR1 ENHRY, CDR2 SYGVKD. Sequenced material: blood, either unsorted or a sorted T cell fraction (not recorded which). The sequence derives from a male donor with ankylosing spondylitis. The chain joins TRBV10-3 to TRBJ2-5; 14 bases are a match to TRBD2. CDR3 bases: TGTGCCATCAGCTCGACTAGCGGGAGGGCCGGGGAGACCCAGTACTTC. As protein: CAISSTSGRAGETQYF.